Presented here are 21 T cell receptor beta chains from one specimen sequenced in a study of T cell repertoires in cytomegalovirus infection. TCRdb reprocessed the reads with MiXCR, giving one entry per CDR3 protein. The sample lists approximately 280,000 distinct CDR3 sequences; roughly a fifth were seen once. No antigen is known for these receptors. Sequenced here: cultured PBMCs, sampled from culture after CMV antigen stimulation. The source is a human donor in good health (CMV status not recorded). Some clones in this sample may be carry-over from other donors' samples.

The chain links TRBV11-2 to TRBJ2-5; D perhaps matches TRBD2 (6 bases). The V end was cut by 2 bases, the J end by 5 bases, with 12 bases between. The length of the CDR3 is 14 residues. The V gene's germline CDR1 is SGHAT and CDR2 FQNNGV. CDR3 amino acids: CASSLRRGGETQYF. CDR3 sequence (DNA): TGTGCCAGCAGCTTACGGCGGGGAGGTGAGACCCAGTACTTC.

This chain connects TRBV9 to TRBJ2-1; D gene ambiguous. The germline V and J ends were trimmed by 3 bases and 7 bases, with 2 bases remaining between them. The CDR3 is 10 residues long. The germline CDR1 and CDR2 sequences are SGDLS and YYNGEE. The CDR3 spells CASSGNEQFF. The CDR3 coding sequence is TGTGCCAGCAGCGGGAATGAGCAGTTCTTC. Full variable domain (missing parts from reference TRBV9 and TRBJ2-1): DSGVTQTPKHLITATGQRVTLRCSPRSGDLSVYWYQQSLDQGLQFLIQYYNGEERAKGNILERFSAQQFPDLHSELNLSSLELGDSALYFCASSGNEQFFGPGTRLTVL.

This chain connects TRBV3-1 to TRBJ2-5; 11 bases are a match to TRBD2. CDR3 length equals 17 residues. Germline CDR1 LGHDT, CDR2 YNNKEL (reference sequence). V dropped 1 base and J dropped 4; count of bases not matched to a gene: 8. Written as DNA, the CDR3 is TGTGCCAGCAGCCAAGGGGTTAGCGGGAGGGCCCGAGAGACCCAGTACTTC. Its translation is CASSQGVSGRARETQYF.

The chain employs TRBV4-1 and TRBJ2-7; D may match TRBD1 or TRBD2 (5 bases each). CDR3 size: 13 residues. Germline CDR1 is MGHRA and CDR2 is YSYEKL. V was cut by 0 bases and J by 6 bases, with 9 bases left in between. DNA for the CDR3: TGCGCCAGCAGCCAAGATTCGGGGCGCGAGCAGTACTTC. Amino acid sequence: CASSQDSGREQYF.

This clonotype has a count of ten or more. The chain couples TRBV7-2 to TRBJ2-5; D is ambiguous. Trimming removed 1 base at V and 4 bases at J, with 10 bases between. The V gene's germline CDR1 is SGHTA and CDR2 FQGNSA. The CDR3 has 14 residues. The DNA for the CDR3 is TGTGCCAGCAGCTTAGGTGGCTTCCCAGAGACCCAGTACTTC. Encoded protein: CASSLGGFPETQYF.

This clonotype was seen a few times. This chain connects TRBV6-2 or TRBV6-3 to TRBJ2-7, with TRBD1 as a possible D gene (5 bases). V was pared by 6 bases and J by 3 bases, with 9 bases between. The germline V gene encodes CDR1 MNHEY and CDR2 SVGEGT. The CDR3 is 12 residues long. The CDR3 DNA reads TGTGCCAGCAGCCTCAGGGACTACGAGCAGTACTTC. Translation: CASSLRDYEQYF.

This sequence joins TRBV28 and TRBJ1-1, with D possibly TRBD1 on 6 matching bases. Trimming cost V 4 bases and J 6 bases, with 15 bases left between them. CDR1 and CDR2 (germline): MDHEN, SYDVKM. CDR3 length: 14 residues. The CDR3 loop reads CASSSTGRSAEAFF. In DNA form, the CDR3 reads TGTGCCAGCAGTTCAACAGGGAGGTCCGCTGAAGCTTTCTTT. The full variable domain, in which reference TRBV28 and TRBJ1-1 provide the parts outside the CDR3, is DVKVTQSSRYLVKRTGEKVFLECVQDMDHENMFWYRQDPGLGLRLIYFSYDVKMKEKGDIPEGYSVSREKKERFSLILESASTNQTSMYLCASSSTGRSAEAFFGQGTRLTVV.

V gene TRBV30 combines with J gene TRBJ1-2; D is uncertain. The germline CDR1 and CDR2 sequences are GTSNPN and SVGIG (reference sequence). This CDR3 contains 11 residues. V was cut by 1 base and J by 5 bases, with 5 bases left in between. The CDR3 here is CAWSEQYGYTF. The CDR3 nucleotides are TGTGCCTGGAGTGAACAGTATGGCTACACCTTC.

This clonotype was counted at least ten times. This chain uses TRBV7-2 with TRBJ2-5; D not resolved. V lost 6 bases to trimming and J lost 2 bases, with 4 bases between them. This CDR3 is 11 amino acids long. Germline-derived CDR1 and CDR2 are SGHTA and FQGNSA. The CDR3: CASRFQETQYF. As DNA, the CDR3 is TGTGCCAGCAGATTTCAAGAGACCCAGTACTTC.

This clonotype was recorded only once. As the CDR3 is not closed by the conserved phenylalanine or tryptophan, this likely results from a read error. The chain links TRBV12-3 or TRBV12-4 to TRBJ2-3; 11 nucleotides line up with TRBD2. The V gene end was trimmed by 3 bases and the J gene end by 1 base; junction bases not matched to a gene: 3. The CDR3 totals 16 residues. The CDR3 sequence is CASSFSGRARTDTQYY. The CDR3 DNA reads as TGTGCCAGCAGTTTTAGCGGGAGGGCCCGCACAGATACGCAGTATTAT.

This clonotype appeared many times. CDR3 protein: CASSPDGKNTEAFF. CDR3 nucleotides: TGTGCCAGTAGTCCCGACGGAAAGAACACTGAAGCTTTCTTT. The chain combines TRBV19 with TRBJ1-1, with D hard to call. The CDR3 loop spans 14 amino acids. V was cut by 5 bases and J by 1 base, with 11 bases left in between. CDR1 is LNHDA and CDR2 is SQIVND in the germline V gene (reference sequence).

This chain connects TRBV20-1 to TRBJ2-1; 11 bases align to TRBD2. The CDR3 is 15 amino acids. Germline CDR1 DFQATT, CDR2 SNEGSKA (reference sequence). Trimming at V came to 6 bases and at J to 5 bases, leaving 9 bases not matched to a gene. The CDR3, as DNA: TGCAGTGCCCGATTGACTAGCGGGGTAAACAATGAGCAGTTCTTC. This translates into CSARLTSGVNNEQFF.

This clonotype appeared many times. V and J are TRBV7-2 and TRBJ2-4; 8 nucleotides align to TRBD1. J lost 2 bases, V lost 5 bases, and 8 bases had no gene match. CDR1 is SGHTA, CDR2 FQGNSA, per germline. The CDR3 covers 16 residues. In DNA form, the CDR3 reads TGTGCCAGCAGCCTCCGGACAGGGTTGACCAAAAACATTCAGTACTTC. It translates to CASSLRTGLTKNIQYF. Filled out from reference TRBV7-2 and TRBJ2-4, the complete variable domain reads GAGVSQSPSNKVTEKGKDVELRCDPISGHTALYWYRQSLGQGLEFLIYFQGNSAPDKSGLPSDRFSAERTGGSVSTLTIQRTQQEDSAVYLCASSLRTGLTKNIQYFGAGTRLSVL.

This clonotype came up many times. This sequence joins TRBV12-3 or TRBV12-4 and TRBJ1-3, with TRBD1 as a possible D gene (6 bases). The CDR3 sequence is 15 residues long. V lost 6 bases to trimming and J lost 0 bases, with 12 bases between them. The chain's CDR3 is CASSPQGFSGNTIYF. The CDR3 nucleotides read TGTGCCAGCAGCCCACAGGGCTTCTCTGGAAACACCATATATTTT.

This clonotype was counted between two and nine times. This chain links TRBV4-1 with TRBJ1-2; 9 bases align to TRBD1. There are 18 residues in the CDR3. J was trimmed by 0 bases and V by 3 bases; bases with no gene match: 11. The germline gives CDR1 MGHRA, CDR2 YSYEKL. As DNA, the CDR3 is TGCGCCAGCAGCCACGCCGGGACAGGGCTCCTTTCTAACTATGGCTACACCTTC. Protein product: CASSHAGTGLLSNYGYTF.

This clonotype turned up a few times. V gene TRBV7-8 combines with J gene TRBJ1-2; D is perhaps TRBD1 (6 bases). The germline V and J ends were trimmed by 4 bases and 4 bases, with 16 bases remaining between them. Germline V gives CDR1 SGHVS, CDR2 FQNEAQ. The CDR3 has 15 residues. This CDR3 reads CASSSRGGGGYGYTF. Written as DNA, the CDR3 is TGTGCCAGCAGCTCTCGAGGGGGGGGTGGCTATGGCTACACCTTC.

This chain uses TRBV3-1 with TRBJ2-7, with no clear D. The germline V gene has CDR1 LGHDT and CDR2 YNNKEL (reference sequence). Trimming took 0 bases from V and 4 from J, leaving 4 bases between them. CDR3 length equals 12 residues. The CDR3 coding sequence is TGTGCCAGCAGCCAAGACGCGTACGAGCAGTACTTC. It encodes CASSQDAYEQYF.

The J gene is TRBJ2-3, the V gene TRBV2; D perhaps matches TRBD2 (6 bases). The CDR3 has 12 amino acids. Trimming removed 2 bases at V and 8 bases at J, with 8 bases between. The germline gives CDR1 SNHLY, CDR2 FYNNEI. The CDR3, as DNA: TGTGCCAGCAGTGAATTGCGGGGTACGCAGTATTTT. Encoded protein: CASSELRGTQYF.

A few counts support this clonotype. V is TRBV19 and J is TRBJ2-7; 10 bases agree with TRBD1. This CDR3 region has 16 residues. Germline CDR1 is LNHDA and CDR2 is SQIVND (reference sequence). The trim removed 4 bases at V and 5 bases at J, leaving 11 bases unmatched. As DNA, the CDR3 is TGTGCCAGTAGTACCCCCCGTGGGACAGGGGTCGACGAGCAGTACTTC. It codes for CASSTPRGTGVDEQYF.

This clonotype came up a few times. This chain connects TRBV11-2 to TRBJ2-7; 12 bases are a match to TRBD2. This CDR3 is built from 15 residues. V shed 6 bases, J shed 3 bases, and the junction held 6 bases outside the gene matches. Germline V CDR1 and CDR2: SGHAT, FQNNGV. CDR3 in amino acids: CASRRTSGKNYEQYF. CDR3 DNA: TGTGCCAGCAGACGGACTAGCGGGAAGAACTACGAGCAGTACTTC.

The CDR3: CATSDHGGRGLAGYNEQFF. CDR3 sequence (DNA): TGTGCCACCAGTGACCATGGGGGACGCGGACTAGCGGGGTACAATGAGCAGTTCTTC. J is TRBJ2-1 and V is TRBV24-1, with 12 bases identical to TRBD2. The CDR3 is 19 amino acids. Germline V gene data show CDR1 as KGHDR and CDR2 as SFDVKD. V trimming: 4 bases; J trimming: 4 bases; junction bases outside the gene matches: 13.